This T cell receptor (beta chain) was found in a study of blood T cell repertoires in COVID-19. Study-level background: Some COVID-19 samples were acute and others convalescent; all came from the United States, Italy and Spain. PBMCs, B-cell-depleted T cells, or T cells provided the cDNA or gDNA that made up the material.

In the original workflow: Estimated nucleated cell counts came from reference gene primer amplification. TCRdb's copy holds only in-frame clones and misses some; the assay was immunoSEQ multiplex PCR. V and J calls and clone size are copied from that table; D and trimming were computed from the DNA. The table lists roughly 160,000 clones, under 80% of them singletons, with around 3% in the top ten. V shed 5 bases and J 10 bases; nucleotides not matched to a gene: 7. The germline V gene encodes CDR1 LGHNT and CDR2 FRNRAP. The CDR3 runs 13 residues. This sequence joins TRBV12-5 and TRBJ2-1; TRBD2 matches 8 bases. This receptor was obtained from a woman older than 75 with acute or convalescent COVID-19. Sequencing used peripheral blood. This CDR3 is CASGAGGLEEQFF. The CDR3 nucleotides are TGTGCTAGTGGTGCGGGAGGACTCGAAGAGCAGTTCTTC.